The clone carrying this T cell receptor beta chain was detected a few times. Its antigen remains unknown. The data stem from a study of T-cell reconstitution after alpha-beta-depleted transplantation in children. Unique molecular identifiers featured in how the TCRbeta library was prepared. TCRdb recomputed calls from the PCR reads with MiXCR, one row per CDR3 protein. The sample includes about 980,000 distinct CDR3 sequences, about 26% of them seen just once. Deletions cut 0 bases from V and 7 bases from J, with 12 bases between. Germline assignment: CDR1 SGHTA and CDR2 FQGTGA. The CDR3 consists of 14 residues. Study-level results: Newly produced T cells mostly accounted for T-cell counts and diversity one year post-transplant. Some patients' high day-60 TCRbeta diversity was traced to surviving recipient T cells and thymic progenitors.

This chain uses TRBV7-3 with TRBJ1-2; D is perhaps TRBD1 (6 bases). Sequences were derived from PBMCs, mostly from graft donor cells, sampled 360 days after TCRalphabeta/CD19-depleted stem cell transplant. The receptor was derived from a boy under three years old who had a stem cell transplant for SCID, so the T cells may come from the graft donor. In DNA form, the CDR3 reads TGTGCCAGCAGCTTAACGGGCAGGGGATCTGGCTACACCTTC. It translates to CASSLTGRGSGYTF. Full variable domain (remainder filled in from reference TRBV7-3 and TRBJ1-2): GAGVSQTPSNKVTEKGKYVELRCDPISGHTALYWYRQSLGQGPEFLIYFQGTGAADDSGLPNDRFFAVRPEGSVSTLKIQRTERGDSAVYLCASSLTGRGSGYTFGSGTRLTVV.